A selection of T cell receptor beta chains follows, all from one sample in a study of response to subunit inactivated influenza vaccine. Each CDR3 protein gets one entry after TCRdb re-called the RT-PCR reads with MiXCR. The sample has about 570,000 distinct CDR3 sequences, 10% to 15% seen once. Sample: PBMCs from blood, taken on the day of vaccination. The receptors stem from a man over 45 who received an inactivated influenza vaccine. The CDR3 runs from the conserved cysteine through the conserved F or W. D genes are given only for firm matches. Expanded clones are given a class, and other clones once, few, many or no size at all.

TRBJ1-2,TRBV28,NA,few,TGTGCCAGCAGTCCCACGGACGGGTACGGCTACACCTTC,CASSPTDGYGYTF
TRBJ2-2,TRBV6-1,NA,NA,TGTGCCAGCAGGGGGGGGACAGAATACACCGGGGAGCTGTTTTTT,CASRGGTEYTGELFF
TRBJ2-1,TRBV28,TRBD1,many,TGTGCCAGCAGTTCCGGAGGGGACAGGATCCCCCCCCAGTTCTTC,CASSSGGDRIPPQFF
TRBJ1-2,TRBV5-8,TRBD1,many,TGTGCCAGCAGCTTGGCGGACAGGGCTGGTGGCTACACCTTC,CASSLADRAGGYTF
TRBJ2-6,TRBV27,NA,many,TGTGCCAGCAGTTTAGAGGGGTTTAGCTCTGGGGCCAACGTCCTGACTTTC,CASSLEGFSSGANVLTF
TRBJ2-5,TRBV7-9,TRBD2,NA,TGTGCCAGCAGCTCTACGTCACTAGCGGGCCGAGGCGAGACCCAGTACTTC,CASSSTSLAGRGETQYF
TRBJ2-5,TRBV10-3,NA,NA,TGTGCCATCGGGAGTACTAGTGGCCAAGAGACCCAGTACTTC,CAIGSTSGQETQYF
TRBJ2-1,TRBV29-1,NA,NA,TGCAGCGTTGAATATGACAGGAACAATGAGCAGTTCTTC,CSVEYDRNNEQFF
TRBJ2-3,TRBV4-2,NA,NA,TGTGCCAGCAGCCAAGCGCTATCGGGCACAGATACGCAGTATTTT,CASSQALSGTDTQYF
TRBJ2-5,TRBV5-1,TRBD2,few,TGCGCCAGCAGGTCCGGGACTAGCCTGGAGACCCAGTACTTC,CASRSGTSLETQYF
TRBJ1-6,TRBV5-1,NA,NA,TGCGCCAGCGCGGACCGCGACTCCTATAATTCACCCCTCCACTTT,CASADRDSYNSPLHF
TRBJ1-1,TRBV6-2/TRBV6-3,NA,NA,TGTGCCAGCAGTTACGTGGGGGGCACTGAAGCTTTCTTT,CASSYVGGTEAFF
TRBJ1-2,TRBV5-1,TRBD1,few,TGCGCCAGCAGCCATGGACAGGATGGCTACACCTTC,CASSHGQDGYTF
TRBJ2-7,TRBV19,NA,NA,TGTGCCAGTACCTTATCCGGGACCGACTCCTACGAGCAGTACTTC,CASTLSGTDSYEQYF
TRBJ2-3,TRBV20-1,NA,NA,TGCAGTGCTCTAGGGGGGGGGACACGCACAGATACGCAGTATTTT,CSALGGGTRTDTQYF
TRBJ2-7,TRBV18,TRBD1,few,TGTGCCAGCTCGCCTAAAGGTGGGACAGGGGTCTACGAGCAGTACTTC,CASSPKGGTGVYEQYF
TRBJ2-1,TRBV5-1,NA,NA,TGCGCCAGCAGCTTTGGAGACCCCCTTAGGGACAATGAGCAGTTCTTC,CASSFGDPLRDNEQFF
TRBJ2-5,TRBV25-1,NA,many,TGTGCCAGCAGTGATCGAGGACACGGAGGGACCCAGTACTTC,CASSDRGHGGTQYF
TRBJ2-2,TRBV10-3,TRBD2,few,TGTGCCATCAGCCGACTAGCGGGGGCCGATAGAAACACCGGGGAGCTGTTTTTT,CAISRLAGADRNTGELFF
TRBJ2-1,TRBV6-1,TRBD1,NA,TGTGCCAGCAGTGATGCCCACCGAGGGACAGGGCAGTTCACCTCCTACAATGAGCAGTTCTTC,CASSDAHRGTGQFTSYNEQFF
TRBJ1-5,TRBV6-2/TRBV6-3,NA,many,TGTGCCAGCACCGACCTAGGGACCCAGCATTTT,CASTDLGTQHF
TRBJ1-2,TRBV3-1,NA,few,TGTGCCAGCAGCCAAGATTCAGGGTCCGGCTACACCTTC,CASSQDSGSGYTF
TRBJ2-1,TRBV28,TRBD1,NA,TGTGCCAGCACTGGAAGGGGACAGGGGTACAATGAGCAGTTCTTC,CASTGRGQGYNEQFF
TRBJ2-3,TRBV6-2/TRBV6-3,NA,few,TGTGCCAGCAGTTACCTAGGTCGAAGCACAGATACGCAGTATTTT,CASSYLGRSTDTQYF
TRBJ2-1,TRBV28,TRBD2,NA,TGTACCAGCAGTTCGGTTGCTAGCGGGAGTTACAATGAGCAGTTCTTC,CTSSSVASGSYNEQFF
TRBJ2-1,TRBV10-1,NA,few,TGCGCCAGCAGTGAGTCGAGGACCAGAATCTACAATGAGCAGTTCTTC,CASSESRTRIYNEQFF
TRBJ2-5,TRBV12-3/TRBV12-4,NA,NA,TGTGCCAGCAGTTTTGGAGGGGGGGGCGGGACCCAGTACTTC,CASSFGGGGGTQYF
TRBJ2-1,TRBV20-1,TRBD2,few,TGCAGTGCTAGAGCCCCTAGCGGTCGGGCGCAGTTCTTC,CSARAPSGRAQFF
TRBJ1-4,TRBV12-3/TRBV12-4,TRBD1,few,TGTGCCAGCAGTTTTGGGACAGCCCGAAAACTGTTTTTT,CASSFGTARKLFF
TRBJ2-7,TRBV28,TRBD1,many,TGTGCCAGCAGTCCCCCGGACAGGTTGTGGGAGCAGTACTTC,CASSPPDRLWEQYF
TRBJ2-7,TRBV6-2/TRBV6-3,NA,NA,TGTGCCAGCCGTTACTTTGGGGGCCGTTACGAGCAGTACTTC,CASRYFGGRYEQYF
TRBJ2-5,TRBV5-1,NA,many,TGTGCCAGCAGCTTAGGACCCGGGGAGACCCAGTACTTC,CASSLGPGETQYF
TRBJ2-5,TRBV6-1,NA,NA,TGTGCCAGCAGTCAGTTAAACCAAGAGACCCAGTACTTC,CASSQLNQETQYF
TRBJ1-6,TRBV9,NA,NA,TGTGCCAGCAGCCCGTACTCCAGAGTCCTCTATAATTCACCCCTCCACTTT,CASSPYSRVLYNSPLHF
TRBJ2-1,TRBV5-1,TRBD2,few,TGCGCCAGCAGCTTACGGACTAGCGGGGGTGGTGATGAGCAGTTCTTC,CASSLRTSGGGDEQFF
TRBJ2-2,TRBV6-1,NA,NA,TGTGCCAGCAGCGAGAACCGGCACAGAGAGGCCGGGGAGCTGTTTTTT,CASSENRHREAGELFF
TRBJ2-7,TRBV20-1,TRBD1,few,TGCAGTGCTAGAGACCGGCTGGGGACAGGCTCAGACGAGCAGTACTTC,CSARDRLGTGSDEQYF
TRBJ2-7,TRBV4-3,NA,few,TGCGCCAGCAGCCAAGATCCCCCTCGGGGCAGGGATGGCCTCTACGAGCAGTACTTC,CASSQDPPRGRDGLYEQYF
TRBJ2-1,TRBV6-1,NA,few,TGTGCCAGCAGTGAAGCCATCCGGGCCTACAATGAGCAGTTCTTC,CASSEAIRAYNEQFF
TRBJ2-7,TRBV7-9,NA,many,TGTGCCAGCAGTTTAACAGGGTCCGAGCAGTACTTC,CASSLTGSEQYF
TRBJ2-2,TRBV4-3,NA,NA,TGCGCCAGCAGCCGCTGGACTGAGTCGGGGTACACCGGGGAGCTGTTTTTT,CASSRWTESGYTGELFF